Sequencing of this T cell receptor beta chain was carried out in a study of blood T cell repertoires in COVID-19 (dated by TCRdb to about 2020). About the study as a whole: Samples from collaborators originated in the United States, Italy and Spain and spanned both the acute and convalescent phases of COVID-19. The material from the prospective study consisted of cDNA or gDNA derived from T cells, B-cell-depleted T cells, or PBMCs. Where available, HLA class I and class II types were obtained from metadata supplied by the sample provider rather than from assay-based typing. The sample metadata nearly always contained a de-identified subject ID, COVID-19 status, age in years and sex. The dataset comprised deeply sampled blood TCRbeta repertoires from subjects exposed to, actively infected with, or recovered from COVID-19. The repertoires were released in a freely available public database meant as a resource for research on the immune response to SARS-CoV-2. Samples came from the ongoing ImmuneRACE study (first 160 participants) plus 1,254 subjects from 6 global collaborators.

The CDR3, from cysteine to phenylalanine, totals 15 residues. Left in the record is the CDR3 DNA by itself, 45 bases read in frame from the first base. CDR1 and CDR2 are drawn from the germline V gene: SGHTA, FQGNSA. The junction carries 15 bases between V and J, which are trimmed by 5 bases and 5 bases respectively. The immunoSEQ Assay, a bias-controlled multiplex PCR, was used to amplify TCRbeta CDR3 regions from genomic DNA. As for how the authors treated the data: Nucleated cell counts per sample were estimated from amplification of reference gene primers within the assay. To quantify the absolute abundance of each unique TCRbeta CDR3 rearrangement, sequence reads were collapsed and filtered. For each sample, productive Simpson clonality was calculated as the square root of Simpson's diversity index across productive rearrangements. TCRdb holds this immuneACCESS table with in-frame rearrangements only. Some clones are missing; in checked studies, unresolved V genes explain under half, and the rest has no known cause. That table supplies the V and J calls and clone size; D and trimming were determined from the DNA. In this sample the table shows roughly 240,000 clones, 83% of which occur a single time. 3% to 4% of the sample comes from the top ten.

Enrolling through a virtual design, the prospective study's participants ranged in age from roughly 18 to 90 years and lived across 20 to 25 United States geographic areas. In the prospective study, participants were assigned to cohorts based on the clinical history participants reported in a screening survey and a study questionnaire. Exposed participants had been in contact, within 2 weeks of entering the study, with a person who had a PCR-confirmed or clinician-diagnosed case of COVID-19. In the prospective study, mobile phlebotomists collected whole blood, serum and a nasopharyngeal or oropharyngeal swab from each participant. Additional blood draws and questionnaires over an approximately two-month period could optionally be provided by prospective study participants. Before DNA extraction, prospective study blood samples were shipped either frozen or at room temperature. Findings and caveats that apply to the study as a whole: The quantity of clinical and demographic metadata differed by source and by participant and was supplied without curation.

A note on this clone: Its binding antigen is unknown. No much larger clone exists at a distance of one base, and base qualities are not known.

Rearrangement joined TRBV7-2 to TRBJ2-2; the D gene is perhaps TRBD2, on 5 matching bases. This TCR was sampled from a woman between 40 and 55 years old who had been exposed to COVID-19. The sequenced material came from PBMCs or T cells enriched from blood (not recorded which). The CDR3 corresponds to CASSPERARTGELFF. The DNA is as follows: TGTGCCAGCAGCCCGGAGAGGGCGAGAACCGGGGAGCTGTTTTTT.